These 28 T cell receptor beta chains were sequenced from one sample in a study of glioma-infiltrating T cells. TCR alpha and beta CDR3 regions were amplified from RNA using iRepertoire nested multiplex PCR. Via MiXCR, TCRdb re-called the multiplex PCR reads, giving one row per CDR3 protein. Among about 110,000 distinct CDR3 sequences listed, 20% to 25% were seen once. The specimen sequenced was glioma tissue, nonneoplastic brain tissue, or PBMCs (not recorded which). The source is a human donor with low-grade glioma or glioblastoma, undergoing nonglioma brain surgery, or in good health (not recorded which).

A remark on this clonotype: A much larger clonotype is one base distant, so this may be a read error. The V gene is TRBV18, the J gene TRBJ1-3; unclear D gene. The CDR3 consists of 16 residues. Per the germline V gene, CDR1 is KGHSH and CDR2 is LQKENI. Here the CDR3 DNA reads TGTGCCAACTCACCAGAGATGGTCAGCTCTGGAAACACCATATATTTT. It yields the protein CANSPEMVSSGNTIYF.

This clonotype was seen at least ten times. The CDR3 here is CASSYGQGETEQYF. CDR3 DNA: TGTGCCAGCAGTTACGGGCAGGGGGAAACCGAGCAGTACTTC. This chain uses TRBV6-6 with TRBJ2-7, with TRBD1 matching 7 bases. Looked up from germline, CDR1 is MNHNY and CDR2 is SVGAGI (reference sequence). The CDR3 is 14 residues long. V shed 2 bases and J 6 bases; nucleotides not matched to a gene: 7.

This clonotype was recorded many times. CDR3: CSASDRRSSYEQYF. The CDR3 DNA follows: TGCAGTGCTTCTGACAGACGCAGCTCCTACGAGCAGTACTTC. The rearrangement uses TRBV20-1 and TRBJ2-7, with TRBD1 as a possible D gene (5 bases). Germline CDR1 reads DFQATT; CDR2 reads SNEGSKA (reference sequence). V dropped 5 bases and J dropped 0 bases, with 14 bases sitting between them. The CDR3 has 14 amino acids.

As concerns this clonotype: Given a much more abundant clone one base away, this may be a read error. The chain has TRBV20-1 and TRBJ2-7, with 7 bases matching TRBD2. The germline V gene has CDR1 DFQATT and CDR2 SNEGSKA (reference sequence). V trimming: 5 bases; J trimming: 3 bases; junction bases outside the gene matches: 4. The CDR3 has 12 residues. DNA of the CDR3: TGCAGTGCTGGTACGGGGGGCTACGAGCAGTACTTC. Amino acid sequence: CSAGTGGYEQYF.

This clonotype came up many times. The CDR3 coding sequence is TGTGCCAGCAGGGGTGGACAGGGCGGCACAGATACGCAGTATTTT. Amino acids: CASRGGQGGTDTQYF. J is TRBJ2-3 and V is TRBV6-1; 8 bases align to TRBD1. The CDR3 sequence is 15 residues long. Germline V gene lookup returns CDR1 MNHNS and CDR2 SASEGT. The V segment lost 6 bases and the J segment 1 base; nucleotides outside the gene matches: 6.

This chain uses TRBV12-3 or TRBV12-4 with TRBJ2-7, with D possibly called TRBD1 or TRBD2 (6 bases each). The CDR3 runs 15 residues. Trimming shortened V by 5 bases and J by 1 base, and 15 bases separated the two germline ends. In DNA form, the CDR3 reads TGTGCCAGCAGTCCCGGGGGCGCAAAATCCTACGAGCAGTACTTC. It translates to CASSPGGAKSYEQYF.

This sequence joins TRBV11-1 and TRBJ2-7, with TRBD1 matching 8 bases. The length of the CDR3 is 14 residues. Germline V lookup: CDR1 SGHAT, CDR2 FQDESV (reference sequence). The trim removed 1 base at V and 4 bases at J, leaving 3 bases unmatched. In DNA, the CDR3 is TGTGCCAGCAGCTTAGGCACAGGGGGTTACGAGCAGTACTTC. Protein product: CASSLGTGGYEQYF.

This clonotype appeared many times. This chain uses TRBV9 with TRBJ2-1, with 8 bases aligning to TRBD1. The germline gives CDR1 SGDLS, CDR2 YYNGEE. The CDR3 loop spans 15 amino acids. The trim removed 1 base at V and 2 bases at J, leaving 2 bases unmatched. The CDR3 loop reads CASSVSGGPYNEQFF. For the CDR3, the DNA is TGTGCCAGCAGCGTATCAGGGGGCCCCTACAATGAGCAGTTCTTC. Supplemented by reference TRBV9 and TRBJ2-1, the full variable domain reads DSGVTQTPKHLITATGQRVTLRCSPRSGDLSVYWYQQSLDQGLQFLIQYYNGEERAKGNILERFSAQQFPDLHSELNLSSLELGDSALYFCASSVSGGPYNEQFFGPGTRLTVL.

The V and J genes are TRBV28 and TRBJ2-7, with D possibly being TRBD1 (5 bases). V was cut by 8 bases and J by 7 bases, with 15 bases left in between. Germline V gene lookup returns CDR1 MDHEN and CDR2 SYDVKM. This CDR3 spans 12 amino acids. The CDR3 nucleotides are TGTGCCAGCGGTTCGACAGAGAGAGAGCAGTACTTC. It yields the protein CASGSTEREQYF.

This clonotype was seen many times. The rearrangement uses TRBV27 and TRBJ1-1, with D unresolved. V lost 3 bases and J lost 3, with 8 bases in between. The CDR3 extends over 13 amino acids. CDR1 is MNHEY, CDR2 SMNVEV, per germline (reference sequence). CDR3 amino acids: CASSLAVYTEAFF. CDR3 DNA: TGTGCCAGCAGTTTGGCGGTCTACACTGAAGCTTTCTTT.

This clonotype was seen repeatedly, ten times or more. The chain uses TRBV2 and TRBJ1-4; D is ambiguous. Trimming cost V 4 bases and J 11 bases, with 11 bases left between them. Germline V lookup: CDR1 SNHLY, CDR2 FYNNEI. The CDR3 is 12 amino acids. The CDR3 here is CASSAVGGKLFF. The CDR3, as DNA: TGTGCCAGCAGTGCGGTCGGAGGGAAACTGTTTTTT.

This clonotype was picked up a small number of times. The rearrangement links TRBV5-1 to TRBJ2-7; TRBD2 matches 13 bases. V shed 5 bases, J shed 6 bases, and the junction held 11 bases outside the gene matches. This CDR3 comprises 16 residues. Germline CDR1 SGHRS, CDR2 YFSETQ. The CDR3 DNA reads as TGCGCCAGCAGACTAGCGGGAGGGCCCATCACCGGCGAGCAGTACTTC. Protein product: CASRLAGGPITGEQYF.

This clonotype was observed a single time. CDR3: CASSSTGGQFNEQFF. The CDR3 bases are TGTGCCAGCAGTTCTACAGGGGGCCAGTTTAATGAGCAGTTCTTC. This chain uses TRBV6-9 with TRBJ2-1; 9 nucleotides agree with TRBD1. This CDR3 is built from 15 residues. The germline gives CDR1 MNHGY, CDR2 SVAAGI. V trimming: 4 bases; J trimming: 7 bases; junction bases outside the gene matches: 8.

This clonotype was picked up many times. CDR3 nucleotides: TGTGCCAGCAGTTCTGGACCCTCCATATATTTT. It codes for CASSSGPSIYF. The V call is TRBV28, the J call TRBJ1-3; unclear D gene. From germline, CDR1 is MDHEN and CDR2 SYDVKM. V lost 4 bases and J 11 bases, leaving 9 bases between the germline ends. This CDR3 spans 11 amino acids.

The count of this clonotype is one. With a much larger clone just one base away, this may be a read error. The genes are TRBV5-1 and TRBJ2-5; TRBD1 might be the D (6 bases). From germline, CDR1 is SGHRS and CDR2 YFSETQ. This CDR3 spans 14 amino acids. Trimming stripped 0 bases from V and 4 bases from J, with 10 bases between. The CDR3 DNA sequence: TGCGCCAGCAGCTTGGGGCTGGGGGCAGAGACCCAGTACTTC. Translated, it gives CASSLGLGAETQYF.

As for this clonotype: Just one base apart from a much larger clone, this may be a read error. The chain is built from TRBV4-3 and TRBJ2-1, with unresolved D. Per the germline V gene, CDR1 is LGHNA and CDR2 is YSLEER. The CDR3 runs 12 residues. DNA of the CDR3: TGCGCCAGCATCCAAGGAAGCGATGAGCAGTTCTTC. It is translated as CASIQGSDEQFF.

Many counts were recorded for this clonotype. The V call is TRBV6-2 or TRBV6-3, the J call TRBJ1-2; D unresolved. The CDR3 consists of 13 residues. The germline gives CDR1 MNHEY, CDR2 SVGEGT. V was trimmed by 5 bases and J by 0 bases, leaving 7 bases between them. The CDR3 DNA reads as TGTGCCAGCAGTCCCACCGCTAACTATGGCTACACCTTC. This translates into CASSPTANYGYTF.

This clonotype was observed many times. The chain is built from TRBV6-6 and TRBJ2-1; the match to TRBD1 covers 8 bases. There are 15 residues in the CDR3. CDR1 is MNHNY and CDR2 is SVGAGI in the germline V gene (reference sequence). V gave up 0 bases and J gave up 2 bases; unmatched junction bases: 0. In DNA form, the CDR3 reads TGTGCCAGCAGTTACTCGGGACAGGCCTACAATGAGCAGTTCTTC. This encodes CASSYSGQAYNEQFF.

This clonotype was seen many times. The chain employs TRBV10-3 and TRBJ1-4; no reliable D call. Germline CDR1 and CDR2: ENHRY and SYGVKD. The CDR3 sequence is 15 residues long. Trimming removed 10 bases from V and 1 base from J, with 16 bases in between. CDR3 bases: TGTGCCACGAGTCAATTGCAAGGAACTAATGAAAAACTGTTTTTT. Translation: CATSQLQGTNEKLFF.

As for this clonotype: A much more abundant neighbour one base away suggests this may be a read error. The gene calls are TRBV7-2 and TRBJ2-5, with unresolved D. Deletions cut 1 base from V and 0 bases from J, with 9 bases between. CDR1 is SGHTA, CDR2 FQGNSA, per germline. The CDR3 has 15 residues. CDR3 DNA sequence: TGTGCCAGCAGCTTAGTACAGACCGACCAAGAGACCCAGTACTTC. Its protein is CASSLVQTDQETQYF.

The chain recombines TRBV19 with TRBJ1-5; 7 nucleotides agree with TRBD1. Germline V CDR1 and CDR2: LNHDA, SQIVND (reference sequence). The CDR3 covers 15 residues. J was trimmed by 1 base and V by 6 bases; bases with no gene match: 6. The CDR3 reads CASRADRASNQPQHF. The DNA for the CDR3 is TGTGCCAGTAGGGCTGACAGGGCCAGCAATCAGCCCCAGCATTTT.

This clonotype counts as medium-sized (0.01 to 0.1%). The chain links TRBV28 to TRBJ1-5; no definite D call. The CDR3 runs to 13 residues. Germline V gene data show CDR1 as MDHEN and CDR2 as SYDVKM. Trimming left V 3 bases short and J 1 base short, with 4 bases between. The CDR3 loop reads CASSFGSNQPQHF. The CDR3 nucleotides are TGTGCCAGCAGTTTCGGGAGCAATCAGCCCCAGCATTTT.

V gene TRBV7-2 combines with J gene TRBJ2-5; D is possibly TRBD1 (5 bases). Deletions cut 6 bases from V and 5 bases from J, with 16 bases between. This CDR3 has 14 amino acids. Looked up from germline, CDR1 is SGHTA and CDR2 is FQGNSA. The CDR3 protein is CASRRTRSRETQYF. The CDR3 DNA reads as TGTGCCAGCAGGAGGACAAGGTCACGGGAGACCCAGTACTTC.

This clonotype was counted only a few times. It may be a read error: a sequence one base away is much more abundant. The chain employs TRBV20-1 and TRBJ2-1, with 8 bases fitting TRBD2. The junction had 13 bases not matched to a gene; V was cut back by 3 bases and J by 9 bases. Germline lookup yields CDR1 DFQATT and CDR2 SNEGSKA (reference sequence). The CDR3 loop spans 15 amino acids. CDR3 nucleotides: TGCAGTGCTAGGTTATCGTTAGCGGGAACGGGTGAGCAGTTCTTC. Translated, it gives CSARLSLAGTGEQFF.

To note about this clonotype: The junction does not match germline at one end; this may be a read error. The CDR3, as DNA: TGCGCCAGCAGCACGAACACTAAAGCCTTCTTT. Protein sequence: CASSTNTKAFF. This chain joins TRBV5-1 and TRBJ1-1; no reliable D call. The CDR3 runs 11 residues. The germline V gene encodes CDR1 SGHRS and CDR2 YFSETQ.

The table lists this clonotype with many counts. The chain links TRBV24-1 to TRBJ1-1; possible D gene TRBD1, 6 bases. The CDR3 is made up of 12 amino acids. V gave up 3 bases and J gave up 11 bases, with 12 bases separating them. The germline V gene has CDR1 KGHDR and CDR2 SFDVKD. The CDR3 nucleotides are TGTGCCACCAGTGATACTACAGGGATGGCTTTCTTT. Protein: CATSDTTGMAFF.

This clonotype has ten or more counts. The chain recombines TRBV11-3 with TRBJ2-3; D is undetermined. This CDR3 contains 15 residues. Germline V gene data show CDR1 as SGHNT and CDR2 as YENEEA. V shed 1 base and J shed 1 base, with 9 bases lying between them. For the CDR3, the DNA is TGTGCCAGCAGCTTAGTTGGGTTCGGCACAGATACGCAGTATTTT. It translates to CASSLVGFGTDTQYF. Full variable domain (rest looked up from reference TRBV11-3 and TRBJ2-3): EAGVVQSPRYKIIEKKQPVAFWCNPISGHNTLYWYLQNLGQGPELLIRYENEEAVDDSQLPKDRFSAERLKGVDSTLKIQPAELGDSAVYLCASSLVGFGTDTQYFGPGTRLTVL.

This clonotype was seen many times. The rearrangement joins TRBV7-3 to TRBJ1-1; TRBD1 matches at 8 bases. Looked up from germline, CDR1 is SGHTA and CDR2 is FQGTGA. The CDR3 covers 18 residues. The J segment lost 0 bases and the V segment lost 0 bases, leaving 9 bases of the junction unmatched. The CDR3 nucleotides are TGTGCCAGCAGCTTAACGTCCCAGGGGGCCCGCATGAACACTGAAGCTTTCTTT. Residues: CASSLTSQGARMNTEAFF.